The 15 T cell receptor beta chains given below trace back to one sample, sequenced in a study of T cell changes during pregnancy in multiple sclerosis (dated by TCRdb to between 2019 and 2020). The library came from the immunoSEQ multiplex PCR assay. As stored in TCRdb, this immuneACCESS dataset retains in-frame rearrangements with V and J assigned. A fraction of the clones does not appear; measured against another copy, unresolved V genes explain less than half of the discrepancy, and the remainder lacks a known reason. Here the sample has about 53,000 clones; nearly 95% occur a single time. The ten largest clones add up to 0.5% of the sample. This specimen was CD4+ T cells from peripheral blood mononuclear cells, taken in the third trimester of pregnancy. These TCRs come from a female donor with multiple sclerosis, enrolled in a pregnancy study.

The rearrangement uses TRBV29-1 and TRBJ2-6; a possible D gene is TRBD2 (6 bases). The V gene's germline CDR1 is SQVTM and CDR2 ANQGSEA. Trimming removed 4 bases at V and 0 bases at J, with 7 bases between. The CDR3 has 14 residues. The CDR3: CSVGRDSGANVLTF. The CDR3 nucleotides are TGCAGCGTTGGGAGGGACTCTGGGGCCAACGTCCTGACTTTC.

Only one count was recorded for this clone. The J gene is TRBJ2-5, the V gene TRBV15; TRBD1 agrees at 7 bases. The trim removed 3 bases at V and 5 bases at J, leaving 6 bases unmatched. CDR3 length: 14 amino acids. Germline CDR1 reads LNHNV; CDR2 reads YYDKDF (reference sequence). The CDR3 here is CATSSTGVGETQYF. The CDR3, as DNA: TGTGCCACCAGCAGCACAGGGGTGGGGGAGACCCAGTACTTC.

This rearrangement joins TRBV21-1 to TRBJ2-7; the tabulated D call, TRBD2, remains unverified against the DNA. TRBV21-1 is deemed a pseudogene. The CDR3 contains 20 residues. CDR3 sequence: CASSKVLGGSRGSASYEQYF. The CDR3 coding sequence is TGTGCCAGCAGCAAAGTGTTGGGTGGTTCACGCGGGTCAGCCTCCTACGAGCAGTACTTC.

This clone was counted a single time. The genes are TRBV7-2 and TRBJ2-6, with D uncertain. CDR3 length: 15 residues. V lost 4 bases and J lost 2, with 9 bases in between. Germline V gives CDR1 SGHTA, CDR2 FQGNSA. The CDR3 nucleotides read TGTGCCAGCAGCTATACATACCCTGGGGCCAACGTCCTGACTTTC. Protein sequence: CASSYTYPGANVLTF. Full variable domain (outside the CDR3, taken from reference TRBV7-2 and TRBJ2-6): GAGVSQSPSNKVTEKGKDVELRCDPISGHTALYWYRQSLGQGLEFLIYFQGNSAPDKSGLPSDRFSAERTGGSVSTLTIQRTQQEDSAVYLCASSYTYPGANVLTFGAGSRLTVL.

The rearrangement uses TRBV6-6 and TRBJ1-1; D call uncertain. The CDR3 loop spans 16 amino acids. Trimming shortened V by 5 bases and J by 5 bases, and 21 bases separated the two germline ends. CDR1 is MNHNY, CDR2 SVGAGI, per germline (reference sequence). The CDR3 loop is CASSQPPGGAPTEAFF. The CDR3 DNA is TGTGCCAGCAGTCAGCCTCCCGGAGGCGCCCCGACTGAAGCTTTCTTT.

The J gene is TRBJ2-7, the V gene TRBV4-2; 7 positions agree with TRBD1. The length of the CDR3 is 15 residues. CDR1 and CDR2 (germline): LGHNA, YNFKEQ. V lost 1 base and J lost 2; bases outside the gene matches: 5. CDR3 coding DNA: TGTGCCAGCAGCCAAGGGAGACAGGGCCCCTACGAGCAGTACTTC. Protein product: CASSQGRQGPYEQYF.

The chain recombines TRBV27 with TRBJ2-4; maybe TRBD1 (5 bases). Trimming shortened V by 7 bases and J by 2 bases, and 9 bases separated the two germline ends. The CDR3 covers 13 residues. Germline values: CDR1 MNHEY, CDR2 SMNVEV (reference sequence). The CDR3 DNA sequence: TGTGCCAGCAAGGGGCTGACCAAAAACATTCAGTACTTC. It encodes CASKGLTKNIQYF.

This chain uses TRBV27 with TRBJ2-7; possible D gene TRBD1, 6 bases. The CDR3 has 15 amino acids. The ends were cut back, 2 bases at V and 3 bases at J, with 14 bases in the middle. Germline V gene data show CDR1 as MNHEY and CDR2 as SMNVEV (reference sequence). CDR3 in amino acids: CASSLQGCNDYEQYF. The DNA of the CDR3 is TGTGCCAGCAGTTTACAGGGGTGCAATGACTACGAGCAGTACTTC.

The CDR3 nucleotides are TGTGCCAGCAGTGGAGGACAGATTAATTCACCCCTCCACTTT. This gives the protein CASSGGQINSPLHF. V is TRBV2 and J is TRBJ1-6; a weak D match, TRBD1 (6 bases). The germline CDR1 and CDR2 sequences are SNHLY and FYNNEI. The V and J ends lost 4 bases and 6 bases respectively, with 10 bases between them. This CDR3 has 14 amino acids. Full variable domain (outside the CDR3, taken from reference TRBV2 and TRBJ1-6): EPEVTQTPSHQVTQMGQEVILRCVPISNHLYFYWYRQILGQKVEFLVSFYNNEISEKSEIFDDQFSVERPDGSNFTLKIRSTKLEDSAMYFCASSGGQINSPLHFGNGTRLTVT.

A single count supports this clone. The chain is built from TRBV5-1 and TRBJ1-3; 7 nucleotides agree with TRBD1. The CDR3 consists of 15 residues. Germline-derived CDR1 and CDR2 are SGHRS and YFSETQ. V shed 4 bases and J 4 bases; nucleotides not matched to a gene: 8. This CDR3 is CASSQGQLIGNTIYF. The CDR3 bases are TGCGCCAGCAGCCAGGGACAGCTAATCGGAAACACCATATATTTT.

The chain is built from TRBV12-5 and TRBJ2-5, with a weak D call TRBD1 (6 bases). V lost 3 bases and J lost 5, with 10 bases in between. This CDR3 region has 13 residues. The germline V gene has CDR1 LGHNT and CDR2 FRNRAP. In DNA, the CDR3 is TGTGCTAGTGGTTTTGGGCAGGGGGAGACCCAGTACTTC. Translating gives CASGFGQGETQYF.

The chain employs TRBV6-5 and TRBJ2-5; tentatively, D is TRBD2 (6 bases). The J call may not be correct, given that the DNA end is closer to TRBJ2-7. CDR3 length: 14 residues. Per the germline V gene, CDR1 is MNHEY and CDR2 is SVGAGI. Written as DNA, the CDR3 is TGTGCCAGCAGTTACGGAGGGCCACCCTACGAGCAGTACTTC. This gives the protein CASSYGGPPYEQYF.

V usage is TRBV6-1 and J usage is TRBJ1-1, with D possibly TRBD1 on 5 matching bases. The V gene's germline CDR1 is MNHNS and CDR2 SASEGT. The ends were cut back, 6 bases at V and 0 bases at J, with 11 bases in the middle. This CDR3 has 14 residues. The CDR3 coding sequence is TGTGCCAGCAGGGCCACGGGGGTGAACACTGAAGCTTTCTTT. It translates to CASRATGVNTEAFF.

The chain has TRBV5-8 and TRBJ2-7, with a tentative D call TRBD2 (6 bases). Between the trimmed V and J ends, which lost 4 bases and 2 bases, there was a span of 13 bases. CDR3 length: 14 residues. Germline V CDR1 and CDR2: SGHTS, YDEGEE. CDR3 sequence: CASSGGTSTYEQYF. CDR3 DNA sequence: TGTGCCAGCAGCGGAGGGACGTCAACCTACGAGCAGTACTTC.

The chain employs TRBV25-1 and TRBJ1-6; tentatively, D is TRBD1 (5 bases). Trimming left V 6 bases short and J 5 bases short, with 11 bases between. Germline CDR1 MGHDK, CDR2 SYGVNS. This CDR3 is 14 amino acids long. The CDR3 region is CASRVGANNSPLHF. The CDR3 bases are TGTGCCAGCAGGGTAGGGGCCAATAATTCACCCCTCCACTTT.